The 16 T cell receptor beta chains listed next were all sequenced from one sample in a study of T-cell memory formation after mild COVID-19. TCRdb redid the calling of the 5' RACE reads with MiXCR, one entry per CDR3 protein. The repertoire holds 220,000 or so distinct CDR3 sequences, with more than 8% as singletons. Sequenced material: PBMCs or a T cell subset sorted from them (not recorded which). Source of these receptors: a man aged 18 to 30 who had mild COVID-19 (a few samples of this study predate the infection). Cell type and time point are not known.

The CDR3 is CASTVYSNQPQHF. In DNA form, the CDR3 reads TGTGCCAGCACCGTGTATAGCAATCAGCCCCAGCATTTT. The V call is TRBV12-3 or TRBV12-4, the J call TRBJ1-5; D is ambiguous. Trimming took off 7 bases at V and 0 bases at J, with 7 bases between the two ends. CDR3 size: 13 residues.

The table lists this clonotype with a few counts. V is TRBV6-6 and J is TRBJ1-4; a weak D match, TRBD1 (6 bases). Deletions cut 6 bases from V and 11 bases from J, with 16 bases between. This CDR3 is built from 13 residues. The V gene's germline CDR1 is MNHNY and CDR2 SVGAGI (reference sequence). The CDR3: CASRASRGEKLFF. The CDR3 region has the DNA TGTGCCAGCAGAGCCTCTAGGGGGGAGAAACTGTTTTTT.

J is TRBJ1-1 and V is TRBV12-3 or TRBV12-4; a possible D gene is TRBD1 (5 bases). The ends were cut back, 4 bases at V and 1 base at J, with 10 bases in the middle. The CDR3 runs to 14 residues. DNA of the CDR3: TGTGCCAGCAGTTCATATGGGGCGAACACTGAAGCTTTCTTT. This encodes CASSSYGANTEAFF.

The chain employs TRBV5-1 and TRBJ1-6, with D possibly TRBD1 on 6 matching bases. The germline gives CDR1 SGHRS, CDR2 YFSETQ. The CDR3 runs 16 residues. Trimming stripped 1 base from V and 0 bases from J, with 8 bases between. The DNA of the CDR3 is TGCGCCAGCAGCTTGACAGGGAGCTCCTATAATTCACCCCTCCACTTT. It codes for CASSLTGSSYNSPLHF.

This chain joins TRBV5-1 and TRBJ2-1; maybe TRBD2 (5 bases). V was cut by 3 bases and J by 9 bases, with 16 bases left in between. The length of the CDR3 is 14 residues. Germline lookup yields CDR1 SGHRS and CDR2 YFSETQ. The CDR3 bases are TGCGCCAGCAGCTCGACGTCTGGACTCTCTGAGCAGTTCTTC. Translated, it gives CASSSTSGLSEQFF.

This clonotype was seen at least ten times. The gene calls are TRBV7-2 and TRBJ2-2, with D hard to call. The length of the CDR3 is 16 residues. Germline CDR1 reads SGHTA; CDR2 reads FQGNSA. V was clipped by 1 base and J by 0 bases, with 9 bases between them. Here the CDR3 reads CASSLDGIANTGELFF. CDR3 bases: TGTGCCAGCAGCTTAGACGGAATCGCGAACACCGGGGAGCTGTTTTTT.

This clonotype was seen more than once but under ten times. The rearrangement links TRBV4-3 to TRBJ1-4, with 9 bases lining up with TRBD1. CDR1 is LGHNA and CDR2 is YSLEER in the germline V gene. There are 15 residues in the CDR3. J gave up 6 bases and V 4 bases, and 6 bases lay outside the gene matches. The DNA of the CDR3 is TGCGCCAGCAGCCCAGGGACAGGGATATATGAAAAACTGTTTTTT. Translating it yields CASSPGTGIYEKLFF.

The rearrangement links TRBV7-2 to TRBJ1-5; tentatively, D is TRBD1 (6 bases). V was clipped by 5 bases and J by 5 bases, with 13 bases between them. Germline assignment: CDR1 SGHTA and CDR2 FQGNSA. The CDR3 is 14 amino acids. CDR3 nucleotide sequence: TGTGCCAGCAGCGCCCAGGGGATTGATCAGCCCCAGCATTTT. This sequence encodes CASSAQGIDQPQHF.

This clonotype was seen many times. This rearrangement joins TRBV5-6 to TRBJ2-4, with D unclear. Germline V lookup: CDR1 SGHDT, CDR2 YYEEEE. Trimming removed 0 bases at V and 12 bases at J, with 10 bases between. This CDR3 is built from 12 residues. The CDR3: CASSLGSRAQYF. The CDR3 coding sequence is TGTGCCAGCAGCTTGGGCAGCCGCGCTCAGTACTTC.

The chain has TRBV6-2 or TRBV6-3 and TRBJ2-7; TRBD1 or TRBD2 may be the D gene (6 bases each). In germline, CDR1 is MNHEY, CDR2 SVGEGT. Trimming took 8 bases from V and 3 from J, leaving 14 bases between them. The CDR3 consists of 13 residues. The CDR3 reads CASARQEGYEQYV. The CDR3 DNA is TGTGCCAGCGCAAGACAGGAGGGCTACGAGCAGTACGTC.

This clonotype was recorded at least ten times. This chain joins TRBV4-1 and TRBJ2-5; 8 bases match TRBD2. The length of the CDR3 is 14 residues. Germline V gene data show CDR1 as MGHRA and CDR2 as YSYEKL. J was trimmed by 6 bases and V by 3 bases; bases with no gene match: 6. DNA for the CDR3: TGCGCCAGCAGCCAGCCCAGGACTAGCCAGACCCAGTACTTC. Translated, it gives CASSQPRTSQTQYF.

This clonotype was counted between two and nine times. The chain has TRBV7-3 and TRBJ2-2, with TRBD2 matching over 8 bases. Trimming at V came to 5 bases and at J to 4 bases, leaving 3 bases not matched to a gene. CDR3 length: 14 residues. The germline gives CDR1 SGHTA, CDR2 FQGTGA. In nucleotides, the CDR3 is TGTGCCAGCAGCAATCGGGGGGGCACCGGGGAGCTGTTTTTT. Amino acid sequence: CASSNRGGTGELFF.

DNA of the CDR3: TGTGCCAGCAGCAAAGAAAAAGGGGGAGACAGGGCCGAAACAGTGTTTTTT. This translates into CASSKEKGGDRAETVFF. The V and J genes are TRBV21-1 and TRBJ1-4; the table's D call, TRBD1, was not checked against the DNA. TRBV21-1 is a known pseudogene. The CDR3 is 17 amino acids.

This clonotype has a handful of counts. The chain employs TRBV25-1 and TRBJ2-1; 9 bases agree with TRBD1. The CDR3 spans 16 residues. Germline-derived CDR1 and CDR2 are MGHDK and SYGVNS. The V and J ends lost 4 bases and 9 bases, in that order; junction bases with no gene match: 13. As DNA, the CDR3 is TGTGCCAGCAGTGCCCAACCCGGGACAGGGAGGGGTGAGCAGTTCTTC. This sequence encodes CASSAQPGTGRGEQFF. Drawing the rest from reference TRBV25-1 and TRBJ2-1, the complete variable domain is EADIYQTPRYLVIGTGKKITLECSQTMGHDKMYWYQQDPGMELHLIHYSYGVNSTEKGDLSSESTVSRIRTEHFPLTLESARPSHTSQYLCASSAQPGTGRGEQFFGPGTRLTVL.

The chain's CDR3 is CASSLAQTGSQYF. CDR3 nucleotide sequence: TGTGCCAGCAGTCTAGCTCAAACGGGGTCCCAGTACTTC. The genes are TRBV7-2 and TRBJ2-5; the D gene is possibly TRBD2 (5 bases). The CDR3 is 13 residues long. The germline V gene has CDR1 SGHTA and CDR2 FQGNSA. V lost 6 bases and J 9 bases, leaving 17 bases between the germline ends.

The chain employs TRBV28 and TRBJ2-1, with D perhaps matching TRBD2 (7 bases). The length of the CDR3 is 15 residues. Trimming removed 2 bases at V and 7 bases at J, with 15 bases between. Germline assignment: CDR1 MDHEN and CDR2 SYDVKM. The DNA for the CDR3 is TGTGCCAGCAGTTTACGTGGGGGGGCCTTAAATGAGCAGTTCTTC. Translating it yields CASSLRGGALNEQFF. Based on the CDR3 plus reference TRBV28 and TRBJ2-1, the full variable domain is DVKVTQSSRYLVKRTGEKVFLECVQDMDHENMFWYRQDPGLGLRLIYFSYDVKMKEKGDIPEGYSVSREKKERFSLILESASTNQTSMYLCASSLRGGALNEQFFGPGTRLTVL.